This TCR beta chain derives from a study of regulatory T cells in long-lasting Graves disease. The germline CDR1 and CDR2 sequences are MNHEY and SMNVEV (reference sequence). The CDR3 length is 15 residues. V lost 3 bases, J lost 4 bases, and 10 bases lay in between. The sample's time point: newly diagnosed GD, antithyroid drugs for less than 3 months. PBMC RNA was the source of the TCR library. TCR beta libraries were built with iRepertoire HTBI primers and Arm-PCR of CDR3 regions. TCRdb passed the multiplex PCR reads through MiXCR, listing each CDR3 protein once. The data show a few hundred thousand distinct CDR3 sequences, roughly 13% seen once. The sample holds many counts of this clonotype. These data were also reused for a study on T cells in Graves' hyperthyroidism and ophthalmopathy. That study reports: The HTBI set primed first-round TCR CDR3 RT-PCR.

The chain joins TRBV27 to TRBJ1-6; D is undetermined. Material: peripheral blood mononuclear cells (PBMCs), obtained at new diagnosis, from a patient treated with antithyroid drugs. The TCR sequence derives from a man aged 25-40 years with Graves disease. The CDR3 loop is CASSFGQYYNSPLHF. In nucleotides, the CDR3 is TGTGCCAGCAGTTTTGGGCAGTATTATAATTCACCCCTCCACTTT.